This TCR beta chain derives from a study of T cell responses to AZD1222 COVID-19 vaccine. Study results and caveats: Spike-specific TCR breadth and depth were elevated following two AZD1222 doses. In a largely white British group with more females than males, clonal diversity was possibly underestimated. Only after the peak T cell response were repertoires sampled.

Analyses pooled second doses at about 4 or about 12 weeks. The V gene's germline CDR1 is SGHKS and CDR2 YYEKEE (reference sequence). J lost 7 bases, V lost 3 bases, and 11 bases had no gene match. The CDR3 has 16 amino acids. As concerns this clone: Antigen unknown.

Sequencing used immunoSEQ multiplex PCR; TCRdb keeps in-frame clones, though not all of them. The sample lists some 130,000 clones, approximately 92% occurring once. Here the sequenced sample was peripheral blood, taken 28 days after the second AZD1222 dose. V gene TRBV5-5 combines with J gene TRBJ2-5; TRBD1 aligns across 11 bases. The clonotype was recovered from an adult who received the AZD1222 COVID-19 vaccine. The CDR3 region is CASSSPRTGGFGTQYF. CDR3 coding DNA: TGTGCCAGCAGCTCCCCGAGGACAGGGGGCTTCGGGACCCAGTACTTC.